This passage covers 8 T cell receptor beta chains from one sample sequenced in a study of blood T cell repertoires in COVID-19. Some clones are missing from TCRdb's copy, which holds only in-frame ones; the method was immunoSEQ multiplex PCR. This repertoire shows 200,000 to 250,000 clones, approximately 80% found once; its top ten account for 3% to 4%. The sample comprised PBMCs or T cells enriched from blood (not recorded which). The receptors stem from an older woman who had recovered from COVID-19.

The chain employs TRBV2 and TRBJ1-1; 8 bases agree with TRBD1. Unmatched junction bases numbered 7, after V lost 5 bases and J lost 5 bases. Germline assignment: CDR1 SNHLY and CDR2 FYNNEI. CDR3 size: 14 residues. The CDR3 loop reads CASSKRTGRTEAFF. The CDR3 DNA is TGTGCCAGCAGTAAACGGACAGGGCGTACTGAAGCTTTCTTT.

In nucleotides, the CDR3 is TGTGCCAGCAGCAAGTTTTCGAGCGCTCCTTGCACAGATACGCAGTATTTT. It specifies CASSKFSSAPCTDTQYF. The V call is TRBV21-1, the J call TRBJ2-3; the table assigns TRBD2, which was not confirmed against the DNA. TRBV21-1 is deemed a pseudogene. The CDR3 runs 17 residues.

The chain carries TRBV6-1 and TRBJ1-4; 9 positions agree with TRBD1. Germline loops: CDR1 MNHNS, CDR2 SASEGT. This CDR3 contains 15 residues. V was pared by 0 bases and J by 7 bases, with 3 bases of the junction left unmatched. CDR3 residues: CASSEAGTGSEKLFF. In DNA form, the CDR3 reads TGTGCCAGCAGTGAAGCCGGGACAGGGAGTGAAAAACTGTTTTTT.

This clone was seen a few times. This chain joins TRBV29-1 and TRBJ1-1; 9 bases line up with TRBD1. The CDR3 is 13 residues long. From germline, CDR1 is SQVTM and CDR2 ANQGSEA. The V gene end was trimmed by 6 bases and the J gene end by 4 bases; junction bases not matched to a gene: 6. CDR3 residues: CSVTGGRGTEAFF. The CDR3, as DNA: TGCAGCGTAACAGGGGGCCGGGGCACTGAAGCTTTCTTT.

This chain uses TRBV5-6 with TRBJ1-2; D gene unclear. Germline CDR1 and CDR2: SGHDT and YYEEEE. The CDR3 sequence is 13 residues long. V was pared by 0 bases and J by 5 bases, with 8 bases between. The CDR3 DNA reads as TGTGCCAGCAGCTTGGCCGGAGGTTATGGCTACACCTTC. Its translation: CASSLAGGYGYTF.

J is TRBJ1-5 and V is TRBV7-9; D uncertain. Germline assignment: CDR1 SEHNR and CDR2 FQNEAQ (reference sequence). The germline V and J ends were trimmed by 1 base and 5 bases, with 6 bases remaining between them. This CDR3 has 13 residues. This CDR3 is CASSLGRDQPQHF. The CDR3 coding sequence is TGTGCCAGCAGCTTAGGAAGAGATCAGCCCCAGCATTTT.

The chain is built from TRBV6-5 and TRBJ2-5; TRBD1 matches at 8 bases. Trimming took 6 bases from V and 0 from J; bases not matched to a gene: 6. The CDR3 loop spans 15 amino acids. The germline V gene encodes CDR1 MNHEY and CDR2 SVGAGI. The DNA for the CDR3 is TGTGCCAGCAGGGAGACAGGGGTCCACCAAGAGACCCAGTACTTC. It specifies CASRETGVHQETQYF.

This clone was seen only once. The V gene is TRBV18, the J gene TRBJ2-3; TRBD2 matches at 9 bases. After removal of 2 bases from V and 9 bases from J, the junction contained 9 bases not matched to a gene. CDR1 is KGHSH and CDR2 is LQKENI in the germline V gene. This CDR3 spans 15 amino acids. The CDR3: CASSPSGTSPWTQYF. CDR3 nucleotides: TGTGCCAGCTCACCATCAGGGACTAGCCCTTGGACGCAGTATTTT.